Presented here are 15 T cell receptor beta chains from one specimen sequenced in a study of beta chain features in type 1 diabetes (dated by TCRdb to 2016 to 2019). Library preparation was by the immunoSEQ multiplex PCR assay. All of the isolated RNA was reverse transcribed with the High Capacity cDNA Reverse Transcription Kit, so expressed TCRB transcripts were sequenced. This immuneACCESS table, as held by TCRdb, lists in-frame sequences with V and J called but not all clones. Of the missing ones, under half trace to an unresolved V gene in checked studies; the others have no known cause. The sample records roughly 500,000 clones, roughly an eighth of which are singletons. The ten largest clones add up to approximately 0.05% of the sample. The specimen sequenced was naive CD4+ T cells from blood. This sample's cell subset or site label indicates: true naive CD4+ T cells. All receptors derive from a woman under 30 in good health.

This clone was counted between two and nine times. The chain joins TRBV5-4 to TRBJ2-3; D is perhaps TRBD2 (5 bases). V was cut by 0 bases and J by 5 bases, with 7 bases left in between. Germline values: CDR1 SGHNT, CDR2 YYREEE (reference sequence). The CDR3 runs to 13 residues. The CDR3, as DNA: TGTGCCAGCAGCTTGGTGGCGGGAGATACGCAGTATTTT. Its protein product is CASSLVAGDTQYF.

This clone was observed a handful of times. The chain links TRBV25-1 to TRBJ2-1; D is perhaps TRBD2 (5 bases). V was cut by 5 bases and J by 1 base, with 12 bases left in between. The CDR3 loop spans 15 amino acids. Per the germline V gene, CDR1 is MGHDK and CDR2 is SYGVNS. CDR3 in amino acids: CASSMDGDSYNEQFF. As DNA, the CDR3 is TGTGCCAGCAGTATGGACGGGGATTCCTACAATGAGCAGTTCTTC.

The chain combines TRBV7-9 with TRBJ2-5; D is ambiguous. Trimming stripped 7 bases from V and 2 bases from J, with 14 bases between. Germline V lookup: CDR1 SEHNR, CDR2 FQNEAQ (reference sequence). The CDR3 has 14 amino acids. This CDR3 reads CASIDRALQETQYF. DNA of the CDR3: TGTGCCAGCATCGACCGGGCCCTTCAAGAGACCCAGTACTTC.

This clone was recorded a few times. This rearrangement joins TRBV5-1 to TRBJ2-6; unclear D gene. Trimming pared 1 base from V and 0 bases from J, leaving 8 bases between. Germline CDR1 is SGHRS and CDR2 is YFSETQ. The CDR3 is 16 amino acids. CDR3 in DNA: TGCGCCAGCAGCTTGCCGGTGCTCTCTGGGGCCAACGTCCTGACTTTC. Translated: CASSLPVLSGANVLTF.

The chain uses TRBV27 and TRBJ2-5; tentative D call: TRBD1 (6 bases). There are 15 residues in the CDR3. V dropped 2 bases and J dropped 2 bases, with 12 bases sitting between them. Per the germline V gene, CDR1 is MNHEY and CDR2 is SMNVEV (reference sequence). DNA of the CDR3: TGTGCCAGCAGTTTAAAGGGGCAGGGGCAAGAGACCCAGTACTTC. It translates to CASSLKGQGQETQYF.

The V gene is TRBV9, the J gene TRBJ1-2; D remains ambiguous. The CDR3 extends over 12 amino acids. V was pared by 4 bases and J by 8 bases, with 12 bases between. Germline-derived CDR1 and CDR2 are SGDLS and YYNGEE. The CDR3 sequence is CASSNLGSGYTF. DNA of the CDR3: TGTGCCAGCAGCAACCTGGGGTCAGGCTACACCTTC.

This chain links TRBV9 with TRBJ2-7, with TRBD1 matching 8 bases. Losses at the gene ends were 4 bases for V and 2 bases for J; bases not matched to a gene: 8. CDR1 is SGDLS and CDR2 is YYNGEE in the germline V gene. CDR3 length: 15 amino acids. This CDR3 reads CASSFGQGLTYEQYF. As DNA, the CDR3 is TGTGCCAGCAGCTTCGGACAGGGCTTAACCTACGAGCAGTACTTC. The full variable domain, rest sourced from reference TRBV9 and TRBJ2-7, is DSGVTQTPKHLITATGQRVTLRCSPRSGDLSVYWYQQSLDQGLQFLIQYYNGEERAKGNILERFSAQQFPDLHSELNLSSLELGDSALYFCASSFGQGLTYEQYFGPGTRLTVT.

This clone was seen more than once but under ten times. The rearrangement joins TRBV15 to TRBJ2-5, with 8 bases aligning to TRBD1. With 1 base clipped from V and 2 bases from J, the junction kept 6 bases outside the gene matches. From germline, CDR1 is LNHNV and CDR2 YYDKDF (reference sequence). The CDR3 contains 16 residues. The CDR3 reads CATSRGTGSYQETQYF. CDR3 DNA: TGTGCCACCAGCAGAGGGACAGGGTCGTATCAAGAGACCCAGTACTTC.

This clone has just a few counts. The genes are TRBV15 and TRBJ1-5; D not certain. Between the trimmed V and J ends, which lost 0 bases and 5 bases, there was a span of 14 bases. CDR1 and CDR2 from the germline V gene are LNHNV and YYDKDF (reference sequence). This CDR3 spans 16 amino acids. The chain's CDR3 is CATSRDPMGKDQPQHF. The CDR3 nucleotides are TGTGCCACCAGCAGAGACCCCATGGGGAAGGATCAGCCCCAGCATTTT.

This clone was seen more than once but under ten times. The V gene is TRBV29-1, the J gene TRBJ1-1; D is undetermined. The V end lost 5 bases, the J end lost 3 bases, and 13 bases lay between the germline ends. CDR3 length: 13 residues. Germline assignment: CDR1 SQVTM and CDR2 ANQGSEA. This CDR3 reads CSVSPRGDTEAFF. The CDR3 bases are TGCAGCGTTAGCCCTAGAGGCGACACTGAAGCTTTCTTT.

Only a few counts were recorded for this clone. J is TRBJ2-1 and V is TRBV5-4; D is ambiguous. The V end lost 3 bases, the J end lost 5 bases, and 9 bases lay between the germline ends. Germline CDR1 and CDR2: SGHNT and YYREEE (reference sequence). CDR3 length: 13 residues. In DNA, the CDR3 is TGTGCCAGCAGCTCGACTGCCAACAATGAGCAGTTCTTC. This sequence encodes CASSSTANNEQFF.

On this clone: This sample includes further DNA sequences coding for the same CDR3. CDR3 nucleotides: TGTGCCAGCAGCTTAGCTAGCGGGAGCTCCTACGAGCAGTACTTC. It encodes CASSLASGSSYEQYF. V usage is TRBV7-2 and J usage is TRBJ2-7; 9 bases match TRBD2. Germline assignment: CDR1 SGHTA and CDR2 FQGNSA. This CDR3 has 15 amino acids. The V and J ends lost 0 bases and 0 bases, in that order; junction bases with no gene match: 0. Together with reference TRBV7-2 and TRBJ2-7, the CDR3 gives the full variable domain: GAGVSQSPSNKVTEKGKDVELRCDPISGHTALYWYRQSLGQGLEFLIYFQGNSAPDKSGLPSDRFSAERTGGSVSTLTIQRTQQEDSAVYLCASSLASGSSYEQYFGPGTRLTVT.

The gene calls are TRBV13 and TRBJ2-7, with D perhaps TRBD1 or TRBD2 (5 bases each). Per germline, CDR1 PRHDT and CDR2 FYEKMQ (reference sequence). This CDR3 spans 15 amino acids. V was pared by 4 bases and J by 0 bases, with 13 bases between. CDR3 sequence: CASSSGTSSSYEQYF. The CDR3 DNA reads TGTGCCAGCAGCTCCGGGACGTCGAGCTCCTACGAGCAGTACTTC.

This rearrangement joins TRBV13 to TRBJ2-7; the D gene is possibly TRBD2 (5 bases). The CDR3 is 13 residues long. Germline V gives CDR1 PRHDT, CDR2 FYEKMQ (reference sequence). V was shortened by 6 bases and J by 3 bases, with 12 bases between the two germline ends. CDR3 nucleotide sequence: TGTGCCAGCAGGGCCATCGGGATCTACGAGCAGTACGTC. This sequence encodes CASRAIGIYEQYV.

CDR3 nucleotide sequence: TGTGCCAGCAGCGTCGGGATAGGGCGTTCCTACAATGAGCAGTTCTTC. Its protein is CASSVGIGRSYNEQFF. This sequence joins TRBV7-7 and TRBJ2-1, with a weak D call TRBD2 (5 bases). This CDR3 has 16 residues. With 5 bases removed from V and 1 base from J, the gap between germline ends came to 15 bases. Germline CDR1 and CDR2: SSHAT and FNYEAQ (reference sequence).